This T cell receptor (beta chain) originates from a study of Ad26.COV2.S vaccination and SARS-CoV-2 variants. The overall study: In the study, Ad26.COV2.S was injected intramuscularly once, or twice 56 days apart. Study results and limitations: Breadth and depth estimates from TCRs may understate total T cell responses. Placebo recipients had lower spike-specific TCR breadth than vaccine recipients.

With regard to this clone: Its antigen is unknown.

The table came from immunoSEQ multiplex PCR; TCRdb's copy has only in-frame clones and leaves some out. The data contain about 250,000 clones, more than 70% of them singletons. V gave up 4 bases and J gave up 5 bases; unmatched junction bases: 6. Germline CDR1 is LGHNA and CDR2 is YNFKEQ. The CDR3 is 15 residues long. As for treatment: roughly 19 received Ad26.COV2.S at low or high dose, single or two shots; 5 received placebo; per-sample allocation not given. Sample collection was performed on day 63 after the first vaccine or placebo injection. Boston hosted the donor, who was an adult aged 18-55 years.

This specimen was peripheral blood, taken in a trial of Ad26.COV2.S vaccine versus placebo. The TCR comes from a person between 18 and 65 years old who received the Ad26.COV2.S COVID-19 vaccine or a placebo. The rearrangement links TRBV4-2 to TRBJ2-1, with 9 positions matching TRBD2. CDR3 protein: CASSPRLAANNEQFF. CDR3 DNA: TGTGCCAGCAGCCCCCGACTAGCGGCTAACAATGAGCAGTTCTTC.